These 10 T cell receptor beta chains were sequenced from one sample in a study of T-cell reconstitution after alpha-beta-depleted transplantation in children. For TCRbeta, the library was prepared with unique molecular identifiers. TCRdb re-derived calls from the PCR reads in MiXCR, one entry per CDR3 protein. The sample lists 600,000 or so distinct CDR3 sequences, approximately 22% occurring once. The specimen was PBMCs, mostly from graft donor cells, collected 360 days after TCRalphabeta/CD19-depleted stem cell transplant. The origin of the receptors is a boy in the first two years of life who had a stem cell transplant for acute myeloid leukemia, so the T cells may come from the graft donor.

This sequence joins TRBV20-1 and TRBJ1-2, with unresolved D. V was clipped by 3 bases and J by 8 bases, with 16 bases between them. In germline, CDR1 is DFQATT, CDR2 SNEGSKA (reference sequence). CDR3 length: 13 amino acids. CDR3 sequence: CSASPERITGYTF. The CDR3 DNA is TGCAGTGCTAGTCCCGAACGGATAACGGGCTACACCTTC.

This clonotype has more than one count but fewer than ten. The CDR3 is CASSLAWTGTYEQYF. DNA of the CDR3: TGTGCCAGCAGCTTAGCTTGGACAGGAACCTACGAGCAGTACTTC. The genes are TRBV7-2 and TRBJ2-7; TRBD1 matches at 7 bases. This CDR3 comprises 15 residues. Unmatched junction bases numbered 4, after V lost 0 bases and J lost 2 bases. CDR1 SGHTA and CDR2 FQGNSA come from the germline V gene.

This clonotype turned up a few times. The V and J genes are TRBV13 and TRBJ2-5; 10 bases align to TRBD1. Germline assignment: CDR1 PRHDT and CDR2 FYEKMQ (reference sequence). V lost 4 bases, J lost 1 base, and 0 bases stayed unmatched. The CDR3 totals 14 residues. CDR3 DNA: TGTGCCAGCAGCTGGGACAGGGGCCAAGAGACCCAGTACTTC. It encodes CASSWDRGQETQYF.

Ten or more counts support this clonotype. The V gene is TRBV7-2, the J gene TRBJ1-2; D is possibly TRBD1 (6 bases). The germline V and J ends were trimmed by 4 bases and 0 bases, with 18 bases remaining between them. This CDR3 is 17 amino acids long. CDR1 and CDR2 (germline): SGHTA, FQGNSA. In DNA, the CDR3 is TGTGCCAGCAGCTCGACAGGAGTAGCGGGAGCTAACTATGGCTACACCTTC. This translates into CASSSTGVAGANYGYTF. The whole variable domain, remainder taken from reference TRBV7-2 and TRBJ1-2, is GAGVSQSPSNKVTEKGKDVELRCDPISGHTALYWYRQSLGQGLEFLIYFQGNSAPDKSGLPSDRFSAERTGGSVSTLTIQRTQQEDSAVYLCASSSTGVAGANYGYTFGSGTRLTVV.

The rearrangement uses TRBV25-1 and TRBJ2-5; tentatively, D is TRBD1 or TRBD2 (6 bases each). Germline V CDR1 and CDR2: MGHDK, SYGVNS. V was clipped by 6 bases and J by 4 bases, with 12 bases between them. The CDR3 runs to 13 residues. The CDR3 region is CASSGGGRETQYF. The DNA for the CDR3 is TGTGCCAGCAGCGGAGGGGGGCGAGAGACCCAGTACTTC.

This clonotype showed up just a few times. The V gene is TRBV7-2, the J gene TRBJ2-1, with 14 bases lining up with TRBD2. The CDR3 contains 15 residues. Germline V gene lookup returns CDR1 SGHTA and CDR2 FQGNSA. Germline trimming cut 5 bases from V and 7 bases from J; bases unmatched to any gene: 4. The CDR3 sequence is CASSRLAGGQNEQFF. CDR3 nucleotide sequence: TGTGCCAGCAGCCGACTAGCGGGGGGGCAAAATGAGCAGTTCTTC.

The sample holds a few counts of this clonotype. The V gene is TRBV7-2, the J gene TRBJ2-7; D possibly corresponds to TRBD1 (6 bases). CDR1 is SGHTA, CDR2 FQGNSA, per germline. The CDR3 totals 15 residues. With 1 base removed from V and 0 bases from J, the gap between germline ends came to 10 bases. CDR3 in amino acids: CASSLDRELSYEQYF. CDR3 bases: TGTGCCAGCAGCTTAGACAGGGAACTCTCCTACGAGCAGTACTTC.

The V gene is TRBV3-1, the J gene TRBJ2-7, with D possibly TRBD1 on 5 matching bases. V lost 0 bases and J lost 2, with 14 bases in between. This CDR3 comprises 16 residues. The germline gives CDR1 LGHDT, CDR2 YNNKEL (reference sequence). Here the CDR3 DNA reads TGTGCCAGCAGCCAAGACGACAACGGACATCCCTACGAGCAGTACTTC. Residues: CASSQDDNGHPYEQYF.

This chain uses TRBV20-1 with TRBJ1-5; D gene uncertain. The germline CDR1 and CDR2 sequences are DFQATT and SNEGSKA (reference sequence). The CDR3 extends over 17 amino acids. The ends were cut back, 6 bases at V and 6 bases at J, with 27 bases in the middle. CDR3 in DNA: TGCAGTGCCAGAAGAAGAGGTGCGGGAGGGATGGGTCAGCCCCAGCATTTT. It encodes CSARRRGAGGMGQPQHF.

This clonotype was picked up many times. CDR3 region: CASSRGGYEQYV. CDR3 coding DNA: TGTGCCAGCAGCCGAGGAGGGTACGAGCAGTACGTC. V gene TRBV28 combines with J gene TRBJ2-7; D is possibly TRBD2 (6 bases). The germline gives CDR1 MDHEN, CDR2 SYDVKM. The V gene lost 6 bases and the J gene lost 4 bases, with 10 bases spanning the gap. The CDR3 covers 12 residues.